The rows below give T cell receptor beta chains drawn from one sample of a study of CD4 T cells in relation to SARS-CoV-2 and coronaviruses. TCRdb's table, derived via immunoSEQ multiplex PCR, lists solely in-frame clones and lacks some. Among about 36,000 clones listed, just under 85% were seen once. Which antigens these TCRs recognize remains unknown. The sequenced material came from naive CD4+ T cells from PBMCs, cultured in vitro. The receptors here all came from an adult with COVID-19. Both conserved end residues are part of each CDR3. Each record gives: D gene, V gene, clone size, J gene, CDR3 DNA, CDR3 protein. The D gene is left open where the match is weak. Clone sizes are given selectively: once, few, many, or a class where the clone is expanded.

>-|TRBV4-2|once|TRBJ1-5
TGTGCCAGCAGCCAAGATCTGGCCACAAGAAACAATCAGCCCCAGCATTTT
CASSQDLATRNNQPQHF
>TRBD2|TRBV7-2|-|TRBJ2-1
TGTGCCAGCAGCTTAAACTTGGCGGGAGTATCCAATGAGCAGTTCTTC
CASSLNLAGVSNEQFF
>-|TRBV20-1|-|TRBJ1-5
TGCAGTGCTAGTCGCCAGGGCAATCAGCCCCAGCATTTT
CSASRQGNQPQHF
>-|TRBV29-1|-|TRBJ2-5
TGCAGCGTTGCAGACAGCCAAGAGACCCAGTACTTC
CSVADSQETQYF
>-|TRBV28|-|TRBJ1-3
TGTGCCAGCAGTTCCGGGACACCCTCTGGAAACACCATATATTTT
CASSSGTPSGNTIYF
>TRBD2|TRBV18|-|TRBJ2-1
TGTGCCAGCTCACTTTCGACTAGCGGGAACTACAATGAGCAGTTCTTC
CASSLSTSGNYNEQFF
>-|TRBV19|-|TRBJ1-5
TGTGCCAGTAGTGGGGGGAGGGTCAATCAGCCCCAGCATTTT
CASSGGRVNQPQHF
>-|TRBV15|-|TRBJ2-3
TGTGCCACCAGCAGTTGGAGGGGCCGAGATACGCAGTATTTT
CATSSWRGRDTQYF
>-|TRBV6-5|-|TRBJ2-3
TGTGCCAGCAGTTACTCTTCCACCACAGATACGCAGTATTTT
CASSYSSTTDTQYF
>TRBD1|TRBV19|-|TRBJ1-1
TGTGCCAGTAGTCTAGGACAGGGCGCTGAAGCTTTCTTT
CASSLGQGAEAFF
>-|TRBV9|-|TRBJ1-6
TGTGCCAGCAGCCCCAGGGGTTCCTATAATTCACCCCTCCACTTT
CASSPRGSYNSPLHF
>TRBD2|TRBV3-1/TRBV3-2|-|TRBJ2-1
TGTGCCAGCAGCCCCAGGGGGACTAGCGGATACAATGAGCAGTTCTTC
CASSPRGTSGYNEQFF
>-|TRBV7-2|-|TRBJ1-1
TGTGCCAGCAGCTTAGATCGGGGGGCTGAAGCTTTCTTT
CASSLDRGAEAFF
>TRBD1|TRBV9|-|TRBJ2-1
TGTGCCAGCAGCGTGGACAGGACAGGGCTTGGCTACAATGAGCAGTTCTTC
CASSVDRTGLGYNEQFF
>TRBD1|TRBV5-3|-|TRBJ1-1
TGTGCCAGAAGCTTGGGACAGGGGGTTTTGAACACTGAAGCTTTCTTT
CARSLGQGVLNTEAFF
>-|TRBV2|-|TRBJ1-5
TGTGCCAGCGGCTTGGATCAGCCCCAGCATTTT
CASGLDQPQHF
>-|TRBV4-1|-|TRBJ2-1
TGCGCCAGCAGCCACCCGATGGGGGGGCAGTTCTTC
CASSHPMGGQFF
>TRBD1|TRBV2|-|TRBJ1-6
TGTGCCTGGACAGGGGGTCACGGGAATAATTCACCCCTCCACTTT
CAWTGGHGNNSPLHF
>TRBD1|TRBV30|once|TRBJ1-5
TGTGCCTGGAGTGTGGACAGGGTGGGCAATCAGCCCCAGCATTTT
CAWSVDRVGNQPQHF
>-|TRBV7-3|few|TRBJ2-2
TGTGCCAGCAGCTTATGGGACACCGGGGAGCTGTTTTTT
CASSLWDTGELFF
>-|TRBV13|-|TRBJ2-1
TGTGCCAGCAGCTTCCGACGGGAATCACACAATGAGCAGTTCTTC
CASSFRRESHNEQFF
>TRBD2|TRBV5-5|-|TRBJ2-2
TGTGCCAGCAGCCCCAGTAGGCTAGCGGGAGGGCCCGGGACCGGGGAGCTGTTTTTT
CASSPSRLAGGPGTGELFF
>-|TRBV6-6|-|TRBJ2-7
TGTGCCAGCAGGGACGCCTTATACGAGCAGTACTTC
CASRDALYEQYF
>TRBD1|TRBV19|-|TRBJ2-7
TGTGCCAGTAGTATCGGACAGGGGGCAACCTACGAGCAGTACTTC
CASSIGQGATYEQYF
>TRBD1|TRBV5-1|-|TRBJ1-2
TGCGCCAGCAGCGAAGGGGACAGGGGGCTTCAAAACTATGGCTACACCTTC
CASSEGDRGLQNYGYTF
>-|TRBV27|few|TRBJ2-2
TGTGCCAGCAGTTTATTAATCGGCAGGCCGAACACCGGGGAGCTGTTTTTT
CASSLLIGRPNTGELFF
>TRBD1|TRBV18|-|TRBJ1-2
TGTGCCAGCTCAACGGGGACAGGCTTCTATGGCTACACCTTC
CASSTGTGFYGYTF
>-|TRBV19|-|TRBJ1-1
TGTGCCAGTAGTATTGGAATGAACACTGAAGCTTTCTTT
CASSIGMNTEAFF
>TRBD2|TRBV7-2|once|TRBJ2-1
TGTGCCAGCAGCTTAGAAGCGGGAGGGCCCCATGAGCAGTTCTTC
CASSLEAGGPHEQFF